This TCR beta chain was captured by sequencing in a study of cytomegalovirus exposure and HLA in healthy donors. PCR amplification relied on 60 Vbeta primers (plus 13 Jbeta primers). The assay was immunoSEQ multiplex PCR, and TCRdb's table has in-frame clones only and misses some. The sample has approximately 140,000 clones, around 76% seen once. Germline lookup yields CDR1 SNHLY and CDR2 FYNNEI. With 4 bases removed from V and 3 bases from J, the gap between germline ends came to 12 bases. The CDR3 sequence is 15 residues long. Note on this clone: What it binds is unknown.

Study observations and caveats: An analysis was carried out at a later point. It showed that HLA-associated TCR beta chains were more clonally expanded than equally common non-associated chains. Despite most TCR sequences being rare, some public TCRs occurred in many donors. Testing in vitro showed a few CMV-associated chains specific for CMV antigens.

V and J are TRBV2 and TRBJ2-2, with a possible D match to TRBD2 (7 bases). The sequencing input was PBMCs. The clonotype comes from a male donor in good health and CMV-seronegative. CDR3 nucleotide sequence: TGTGCCAGCAGTGGTGTAGGGGGGGACACCGGGGAGCTGTTTTTT. Protein product: CASSGVGGDTGELFF.